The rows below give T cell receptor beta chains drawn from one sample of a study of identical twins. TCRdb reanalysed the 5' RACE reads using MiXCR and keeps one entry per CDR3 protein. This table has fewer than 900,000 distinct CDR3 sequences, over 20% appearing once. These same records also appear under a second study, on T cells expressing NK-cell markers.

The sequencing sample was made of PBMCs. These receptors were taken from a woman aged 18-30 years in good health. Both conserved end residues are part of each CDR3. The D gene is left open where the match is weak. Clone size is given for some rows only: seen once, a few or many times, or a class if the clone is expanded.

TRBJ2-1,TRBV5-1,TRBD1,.,TGCGCCAGCAGCTTGAAATTGGGACAGGGTGAGGATGAGCAGTTCTTC,CASSLKLGQGEDEQFF
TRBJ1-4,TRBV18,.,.,TGTGCCAGCTCACCTGGACCGTCTAATGAAAAACTGTTTTTT,CASSPGPSNEKLFF
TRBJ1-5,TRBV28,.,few,TGTGCCAGCAGTTTATCCCACAGTAGCAATCAGCCCCAGCATTTT,CASSLSHSSNQPQHF
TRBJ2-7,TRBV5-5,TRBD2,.,TGTGCCAGCAGCTTATGGCCCGGGGGGTCGGGTCACGAGCAGTACTTC,CASSLWPGGSGHEQYF
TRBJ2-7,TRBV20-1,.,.,TGCAGTGCTAGGGAGGAGGCCTCTTACGAGCAGTACTTC,CSAREEASYEQYF
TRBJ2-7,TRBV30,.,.,TGTGCCGGAAAGGGCATAAGCTCCTACGAGCAGTACTTC,CAGKGISSYEQYF
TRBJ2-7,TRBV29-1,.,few,TGCAGCGTTACGGGAAGATACGAGCAGTACTTC,CSVTGRYEQYF
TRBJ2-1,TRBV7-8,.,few,TGTGCCAGCAGCTCCCTACTTGGCGCAGGCTCCTACAATGAGCAGTTCTTC,CASSSLLGAGSYNEQFF
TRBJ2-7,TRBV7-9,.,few,TGTGCCAGCAGCTCGCCGGGGTGGTACGAGCAGTACTTC,CASSSPGWYEQYF
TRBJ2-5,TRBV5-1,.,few,TGCGCCAGCAGCCGGGACCGACGCGAGGAGACCCAGTACTTC,CASSRDRREETQYF
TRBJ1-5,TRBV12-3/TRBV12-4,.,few,TGTGCCAGCAGTTTGACTGCCGGGGATCAGCCCCAGCATTTT,CASSLTAGDQPQHF
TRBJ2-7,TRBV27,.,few,TGTGCCAGCAGTGAAACAGGCGACTACGAGCAGTACTTC,CASSETGDYEQYF
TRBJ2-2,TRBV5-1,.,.,TGCGCCAGCAGCTTGTTTCCCCTCGCGAACACCGGGGAGCTGTTTTTT,CASSLFPLANTGELFF
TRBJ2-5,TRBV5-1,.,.,TGCGCCAGCAGCAACGAAGAGACCCAGTACTTC,CASSNEETQYF
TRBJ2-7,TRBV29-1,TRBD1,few,TGCAGCGTTGGTTGGGACAGGGTAATCTACGAGCAGTACTTC,CSVGWDRVIYEQYF
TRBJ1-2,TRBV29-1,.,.,TGCAGCGCTGACACAGGGTTTAACTATGGCTACACCTTC,CSADTGFNYGYTF
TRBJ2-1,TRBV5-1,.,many,TGCGCCAGCAGCTTTTGGGGGGGGCTGCACAATGAGCAGTTCTTC,CASSFWGGLHNEQFF
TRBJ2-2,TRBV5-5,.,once,TGTGCCAGCAGCTTCGGGTACCCCACCGGGGAGCTGCTTTTT,CASSFGYPTGELLF
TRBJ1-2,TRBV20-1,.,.,TGCAGTGCTTTGGGGGGGTATAACTATGGCTACACCTTC,CSALGGYNYGYTF